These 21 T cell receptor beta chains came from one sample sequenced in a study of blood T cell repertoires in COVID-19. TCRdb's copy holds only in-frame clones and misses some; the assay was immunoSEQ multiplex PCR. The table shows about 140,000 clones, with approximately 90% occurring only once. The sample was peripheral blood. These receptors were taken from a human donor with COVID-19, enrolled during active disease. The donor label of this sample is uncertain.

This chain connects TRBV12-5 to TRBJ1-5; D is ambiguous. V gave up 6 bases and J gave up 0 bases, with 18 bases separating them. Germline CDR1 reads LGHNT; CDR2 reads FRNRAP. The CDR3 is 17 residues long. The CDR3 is CASGSRATLSSNQPQHF. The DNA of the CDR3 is TGTGCTAGTGGCTCGCGGGCGACCTTGAGTAGCAATCAGCCCCAGCATTTT. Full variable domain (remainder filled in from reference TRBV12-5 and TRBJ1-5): DARVTQTPRHKVTEMGQEVTMRCQPILGHNTVFWYRQTMMQGLELLAYFRNRAPLDDSGMPKDRFSAEMPDATLATLKIQPSEPRDSAVYFCASGSRATLSSNQPQHFGDGTRLSIL.

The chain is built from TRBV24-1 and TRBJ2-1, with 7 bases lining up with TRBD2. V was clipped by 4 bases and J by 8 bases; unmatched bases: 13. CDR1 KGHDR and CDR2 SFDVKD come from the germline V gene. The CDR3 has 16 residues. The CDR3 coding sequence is TGTGCCACCAGTGACTTCTCAGGCGGGAGAAGAGATGAGCAGTTCTTC. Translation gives CATSDFSGGRRDEQFF.

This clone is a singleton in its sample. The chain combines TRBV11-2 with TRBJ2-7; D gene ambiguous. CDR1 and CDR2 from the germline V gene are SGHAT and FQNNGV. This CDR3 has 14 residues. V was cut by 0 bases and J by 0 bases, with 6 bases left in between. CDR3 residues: CASSLDPHSYEQYF. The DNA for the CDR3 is TGTGCCAGCAGCTTAGATCCACACTCCTACGAGCAGTACTTC.

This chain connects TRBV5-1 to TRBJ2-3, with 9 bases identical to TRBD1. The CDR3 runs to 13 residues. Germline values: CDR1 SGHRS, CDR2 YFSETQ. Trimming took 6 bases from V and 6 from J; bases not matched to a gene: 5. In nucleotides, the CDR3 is TGCGCCAGCATGGGACAGGGAGGCGATACGCAGTATTTT. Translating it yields CASMGQGGDTQYF.

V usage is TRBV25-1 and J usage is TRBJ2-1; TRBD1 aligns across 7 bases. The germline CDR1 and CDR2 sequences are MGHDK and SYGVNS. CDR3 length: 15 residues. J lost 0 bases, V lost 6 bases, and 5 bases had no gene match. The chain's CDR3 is CASSQTGSSYNEQFF. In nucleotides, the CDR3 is TGTGCCAGCAGCCAGACAGGGTCCTCCTACAATGAGCAGTTCTTC. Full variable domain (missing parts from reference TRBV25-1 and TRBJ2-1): EADIYQTPRYLVIGTGKKITLECSQTMGHDKMYWYQQDPGMELHLIHYSYGVNSTEKGDLSSESTVSRIRTEHFPLTLESARPSHTSQYLCASSQTGSSYNEQFFGPGTRLTVL.

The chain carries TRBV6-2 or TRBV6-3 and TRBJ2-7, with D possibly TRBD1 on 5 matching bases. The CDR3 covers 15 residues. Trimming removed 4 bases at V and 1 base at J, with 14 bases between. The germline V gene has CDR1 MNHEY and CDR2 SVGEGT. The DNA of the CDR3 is TGTGCCAGCAGTTCCCACCCCGACAGTTCCTACGAGCAGTACTTC. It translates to CASSSHPDSSYEQYF.

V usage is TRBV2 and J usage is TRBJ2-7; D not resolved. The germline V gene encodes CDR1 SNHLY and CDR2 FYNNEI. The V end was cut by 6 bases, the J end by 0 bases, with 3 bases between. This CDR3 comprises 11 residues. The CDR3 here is CASRASYEQYF. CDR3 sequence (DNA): TGTGCCAGCAGGGCCTCCTACGAGCAGTACTTC.

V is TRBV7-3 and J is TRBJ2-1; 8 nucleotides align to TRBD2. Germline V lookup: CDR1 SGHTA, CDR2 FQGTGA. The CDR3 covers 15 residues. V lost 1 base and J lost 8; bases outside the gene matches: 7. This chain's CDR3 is CASSLRGLGSDEQFF. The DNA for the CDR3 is TGTGCCAGCAGCTTAAGGGGACTAGGTAGCGATGAGCAGTTCTTC.

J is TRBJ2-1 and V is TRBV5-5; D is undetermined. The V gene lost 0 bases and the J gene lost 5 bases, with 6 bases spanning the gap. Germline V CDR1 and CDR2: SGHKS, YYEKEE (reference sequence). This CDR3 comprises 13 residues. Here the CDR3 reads CASSLDGDNEQFF. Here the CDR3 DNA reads TGTGCCAGCAGCTTGGACGGAGACAATGAGCAGTTCTTC.

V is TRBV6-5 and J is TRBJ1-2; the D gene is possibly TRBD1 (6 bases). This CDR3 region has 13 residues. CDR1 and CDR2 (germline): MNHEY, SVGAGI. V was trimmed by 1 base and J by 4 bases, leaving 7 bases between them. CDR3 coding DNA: TGTGCCAGCAGTTACTTGACAGGCTATGGCTACACCTTC. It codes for CASSYLTGYGYTF.

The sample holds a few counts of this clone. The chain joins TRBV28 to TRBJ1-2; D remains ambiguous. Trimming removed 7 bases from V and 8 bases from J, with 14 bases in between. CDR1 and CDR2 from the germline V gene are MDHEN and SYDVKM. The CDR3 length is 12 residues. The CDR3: CASIDGSRGYTF. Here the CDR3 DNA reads TGTGCCAGCATCGATGGTAGTCGGGGCTACACCTTC.

DNA of the CDR3: TGTGCCAGCGGATCCGGGACAATCCTTTTCTTT. It yields the protein CASGSGTILFF. The chain combines TRBV12-3 or TRBV12-4 with TRBJ1-1, with a tentative D call TRBD1 (6 bases). The CDR3 extends over 11 amino acids. Deletions cut 8 bases from V and 13 bases from J, with 17 bases between.

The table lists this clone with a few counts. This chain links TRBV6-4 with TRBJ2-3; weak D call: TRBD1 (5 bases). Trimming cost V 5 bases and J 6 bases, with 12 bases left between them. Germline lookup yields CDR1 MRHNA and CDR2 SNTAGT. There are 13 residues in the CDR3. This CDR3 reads CASSPRVGDTQYF. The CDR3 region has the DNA TGTGCCAGCAGTCCCAGGGTCGGGGATACGCAGTATTTT.

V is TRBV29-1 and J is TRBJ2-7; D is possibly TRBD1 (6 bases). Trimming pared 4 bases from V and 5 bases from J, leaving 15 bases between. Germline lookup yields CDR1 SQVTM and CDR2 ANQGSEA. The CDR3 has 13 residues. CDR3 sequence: CSVVGGSVHEQYF. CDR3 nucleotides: TGCAGCGTTGTTGGGGGCTCGGTCCACGAGCAGTACTTC.

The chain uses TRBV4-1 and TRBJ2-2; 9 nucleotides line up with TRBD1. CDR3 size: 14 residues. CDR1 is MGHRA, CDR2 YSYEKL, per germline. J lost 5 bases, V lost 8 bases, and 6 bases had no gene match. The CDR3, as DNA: TGCGCCAGCGCCCCGACAGGGGGGACCGGGGAGCTGTTTTTT. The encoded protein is CASAPTGGTGELFF.

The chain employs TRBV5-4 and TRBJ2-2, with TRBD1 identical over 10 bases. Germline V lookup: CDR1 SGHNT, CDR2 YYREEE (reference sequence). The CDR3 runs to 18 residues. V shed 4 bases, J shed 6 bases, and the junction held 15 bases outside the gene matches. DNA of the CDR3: TGTGCCAGCAGCCCGTCGATACGAGGGACAGGGGTGTCCGGGGAGCTGTTTTTT. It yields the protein CASSPSIRGTGVSGELFF.

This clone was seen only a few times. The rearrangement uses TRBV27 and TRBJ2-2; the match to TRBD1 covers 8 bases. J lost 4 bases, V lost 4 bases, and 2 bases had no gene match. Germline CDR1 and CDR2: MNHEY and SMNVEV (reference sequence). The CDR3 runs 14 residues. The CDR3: CASSWTGPTGELFF. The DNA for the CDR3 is TGTGCCAGCAGTTGGACAGGGCCCACCGGGGAGCTGTTTTTT.

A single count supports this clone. CDR3 in amino acids: CASSLAGQGGEKLFF. CDR3 bases: TGTGCCAGCAGCTTAGCGGGACAGGGCGGGGAAAAACTGTTTTTT. J is TRBJ1-4 and V is TRBV7-9; 9 bases line up with TRBD1. Germline V gene sequence: CDR1 SEHNR, CDR2 FQNEAQ (reference sequence). This CDR3 contains 15 residues. The J segment lost 8 bases and the V segment lost 0 bases, leaving 4 bases of the junction unmatched. The full variable domain, completed using reference TRBV7-9 and TRBJ1-4, is DTGVSQNPRHKITKRGQNVTFRCDPISEHNRLYWYRQTLGQGPEFLTYFQNEAQLEKSRLLSDRFSAERPKGSFSTLEIQRTEQGDSAMYLCASSLAGQGGEKLFFGSGTQLSVL.

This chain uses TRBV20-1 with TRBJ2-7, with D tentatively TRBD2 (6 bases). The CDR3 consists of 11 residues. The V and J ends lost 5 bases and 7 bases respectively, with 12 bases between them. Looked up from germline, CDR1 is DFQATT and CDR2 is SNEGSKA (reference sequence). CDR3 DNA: TGCAGTGCTGCGAGCGCGGGGGAGCAGTACTTC. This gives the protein CSAASAGEQYF.

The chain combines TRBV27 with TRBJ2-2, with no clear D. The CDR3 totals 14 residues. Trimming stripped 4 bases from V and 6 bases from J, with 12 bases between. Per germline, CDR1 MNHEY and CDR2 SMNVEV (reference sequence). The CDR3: CASSSASASGELFF. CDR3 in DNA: TGTGCCAGCAGTTCGGCCAGCGCATCCGGGGAGCTGTTTTTT.

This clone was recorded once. Here the CDR3 DNA reads TGTGCCACCAGAGGACAGGGGGGTGGGCCCCAGCATTTT. This translates into CATRGQGGGPQHF. The chain uses TRBV24-1 and TRBJ1-5, with 10 bases fitting TRBD1. This CDR3 comprises 13 residues. J was trimmed by 9 bases and V by 7 bases; bases with no gene match: 5. Germline loops: CDR1 KGHDR, CDR2 SFDVKD.